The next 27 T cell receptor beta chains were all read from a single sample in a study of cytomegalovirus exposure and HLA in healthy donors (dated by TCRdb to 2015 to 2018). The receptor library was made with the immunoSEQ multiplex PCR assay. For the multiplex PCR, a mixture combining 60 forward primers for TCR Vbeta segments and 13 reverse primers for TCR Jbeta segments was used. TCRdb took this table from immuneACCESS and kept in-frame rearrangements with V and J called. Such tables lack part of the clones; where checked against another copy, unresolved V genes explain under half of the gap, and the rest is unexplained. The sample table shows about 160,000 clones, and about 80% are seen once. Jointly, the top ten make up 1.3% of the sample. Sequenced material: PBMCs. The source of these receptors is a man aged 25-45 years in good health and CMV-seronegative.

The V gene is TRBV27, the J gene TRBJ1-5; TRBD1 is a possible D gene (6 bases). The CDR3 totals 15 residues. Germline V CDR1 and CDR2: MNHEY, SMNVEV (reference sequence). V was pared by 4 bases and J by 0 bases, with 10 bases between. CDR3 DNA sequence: TGTGCCAGCAGTTCCACAGGGTATAGCAATCAGCCCCAGCATTTT. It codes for CASSSTGYSNQPQHF.

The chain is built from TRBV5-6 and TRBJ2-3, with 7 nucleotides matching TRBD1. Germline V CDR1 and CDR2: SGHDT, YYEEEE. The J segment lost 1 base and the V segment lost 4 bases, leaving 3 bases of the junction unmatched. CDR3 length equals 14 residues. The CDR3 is CASSPGTGTDTQYF. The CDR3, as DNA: TGTGCCAGCAGCCCCGGGACAGGCACAGATACGCAGTATTTT.

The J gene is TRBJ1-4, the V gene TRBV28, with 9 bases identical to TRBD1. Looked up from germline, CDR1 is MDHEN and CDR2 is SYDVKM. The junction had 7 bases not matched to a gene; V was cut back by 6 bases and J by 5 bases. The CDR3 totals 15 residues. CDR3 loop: CASRPGTGPNEKLFF. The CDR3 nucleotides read TGTGCCAGCAGGCCCGGGACAGGGCCAAATGAAAAACTGTTTTTT.

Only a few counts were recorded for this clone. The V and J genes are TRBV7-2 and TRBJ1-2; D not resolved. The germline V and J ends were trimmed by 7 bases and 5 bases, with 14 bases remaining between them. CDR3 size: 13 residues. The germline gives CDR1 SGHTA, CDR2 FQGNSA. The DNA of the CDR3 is TGTGCCAGCATTCGGGCAGGAGGTTATGGCTACACCTTC. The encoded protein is CASIRAGGYGYTF.

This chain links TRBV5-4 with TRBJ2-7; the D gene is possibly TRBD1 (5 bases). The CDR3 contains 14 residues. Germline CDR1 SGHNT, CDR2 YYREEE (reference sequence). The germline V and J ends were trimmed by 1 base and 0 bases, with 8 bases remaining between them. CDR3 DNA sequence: TGTGCCAGCAGCTTGTGGGGCATCTCCTACGAGCAGTACTTC. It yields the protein CASSLWGISYEQYF.

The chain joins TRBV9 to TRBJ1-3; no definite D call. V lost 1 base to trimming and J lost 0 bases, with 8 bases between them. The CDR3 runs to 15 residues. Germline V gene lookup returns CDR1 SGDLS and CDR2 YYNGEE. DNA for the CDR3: TGTGCCAGCAGCGTAAAGACGGGCTCTGGAAACACCATATATTTT. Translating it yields CASSVKTGSGNTIYF.

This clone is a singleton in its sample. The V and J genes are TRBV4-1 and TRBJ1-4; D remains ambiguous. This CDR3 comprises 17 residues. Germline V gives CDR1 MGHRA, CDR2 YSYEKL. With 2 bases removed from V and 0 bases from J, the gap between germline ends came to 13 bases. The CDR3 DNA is TGCGCCAGCAGCCAATACGACGCACTAGCAACTAATGAAAAACTGTTTTTT. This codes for CASSQYDALATNEKLFF.

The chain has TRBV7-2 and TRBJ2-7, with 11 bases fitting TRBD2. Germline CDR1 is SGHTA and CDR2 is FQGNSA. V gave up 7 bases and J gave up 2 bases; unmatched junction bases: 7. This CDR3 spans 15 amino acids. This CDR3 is CASNTLAGGTYEQYF. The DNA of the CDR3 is TGTGCCAGCAACACATTAGCGGGGGGGACCTACGAGCAGTACTTC.

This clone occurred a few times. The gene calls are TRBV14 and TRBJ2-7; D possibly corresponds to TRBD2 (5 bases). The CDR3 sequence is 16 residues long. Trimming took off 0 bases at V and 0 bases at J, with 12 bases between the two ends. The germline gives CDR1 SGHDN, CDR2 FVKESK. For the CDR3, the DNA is TGTGCCAGCAGCCAAGAGTTGAGCGGCTTCTCCTACGAGCAGTACTTC. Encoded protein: CASSQELSGFSYEQYF.

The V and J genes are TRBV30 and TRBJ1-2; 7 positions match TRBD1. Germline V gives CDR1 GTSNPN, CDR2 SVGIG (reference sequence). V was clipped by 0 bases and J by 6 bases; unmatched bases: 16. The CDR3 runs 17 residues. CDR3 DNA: TGTGCCTGGAGTGTACTGATTAGAAGAGGACAGGACGATGGCTACACCTTC. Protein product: CAWSVLIRRGQDDGYTF.

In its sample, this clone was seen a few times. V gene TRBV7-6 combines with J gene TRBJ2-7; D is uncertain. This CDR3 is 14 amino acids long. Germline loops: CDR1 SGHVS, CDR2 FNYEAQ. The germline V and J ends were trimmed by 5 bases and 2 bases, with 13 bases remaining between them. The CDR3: CASSPQPGTYEQYF. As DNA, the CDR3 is TGTGCCAGCAGCCCACAGCCAGGAACCTACGAGCAGTACTTC.

CDR3 sequence (DNA): TGCGCCAGCAGCCCCCAGGGCTCTGGAAACACCATATATTTT. Protein product: CASSPQGSGNTIYF. The rearrangement links TRBV5-1 to TRBJ1-3; possibly TRBD1 for D (5 bases). Per the germline V gene, CDR1 is SGHRS and CDR2 is YFSETQ. Trimming took 4 bases from V and 0 from J, leaving 8 bases between them. The CDR3 is 14 residues long. Filled out from reference TRBV5-1 and TRBJ1-3, the complete variable domain reads KAGVTQTPRYLIKTRGQQVTLSCSPISGHRSVSWYQQTPGQGLQFLFEYFSETQRNKGNFPGRFSGRQFSNSRSEMNVSTLELGDSALYLCASSPQGSGNTIYFGEGSWLTVV.

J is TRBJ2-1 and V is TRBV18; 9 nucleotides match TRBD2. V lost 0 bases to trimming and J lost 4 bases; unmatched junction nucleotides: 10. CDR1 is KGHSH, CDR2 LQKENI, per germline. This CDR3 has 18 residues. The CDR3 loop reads CASSPPITGTSRYNEQFF. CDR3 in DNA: TGTGCCAGCTCACCACCGATAACCGGGACTAGCAGGTACAATGAGCAGTTCTTC.

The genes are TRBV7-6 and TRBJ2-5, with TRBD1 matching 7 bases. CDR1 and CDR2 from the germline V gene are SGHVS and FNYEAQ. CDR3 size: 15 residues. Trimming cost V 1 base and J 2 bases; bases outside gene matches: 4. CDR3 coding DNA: TGTGCCAGCAGCTTAGGGGGGACAGTACAAGAGACCCAGTACTTC. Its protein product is CASSLGGTVQETQYF.

The CDR3: CASSQEYNRGSVYEQYF. The CDR3 region has the DNA TGCGCCAGCAGCCAAGAATATAACAGGGGGAGCGTTTACGAGCAGTACTTC. The rearrangement joins TRBV4-3 to TRBJ2-7; 8 positions match TRBD1. CDR1 is LGHNA and CDR2 is YSLEER in the germline V gene. The CDR3 contains 17 residues. Trimming at V came to 0 bases and at J to 4 bases, leaving 11 bases not matched to a gene.

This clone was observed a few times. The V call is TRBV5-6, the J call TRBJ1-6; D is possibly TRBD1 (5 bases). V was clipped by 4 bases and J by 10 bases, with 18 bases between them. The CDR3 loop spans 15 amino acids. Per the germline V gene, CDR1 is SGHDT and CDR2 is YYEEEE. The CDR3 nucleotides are TGTGCCAGCAGCCCCCGGGGGGGGACTCCCTCACCCCTCCACTTT. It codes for CASSPRGGTPSPLHF.

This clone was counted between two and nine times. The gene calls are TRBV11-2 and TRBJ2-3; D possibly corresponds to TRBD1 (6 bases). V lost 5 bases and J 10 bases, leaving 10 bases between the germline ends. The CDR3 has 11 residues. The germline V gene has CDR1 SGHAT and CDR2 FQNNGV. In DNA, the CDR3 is TGTGCCAGCAGCCCCCGACAGGCGCAGTATTTT. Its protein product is CASSPRQAQYF.

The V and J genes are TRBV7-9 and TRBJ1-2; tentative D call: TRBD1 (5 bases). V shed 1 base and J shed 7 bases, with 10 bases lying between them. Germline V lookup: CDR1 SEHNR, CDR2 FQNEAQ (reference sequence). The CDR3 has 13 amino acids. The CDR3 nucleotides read TGTGCCAGCAGCTTAGGGGCAGGGCCTGGCTACACCTTC. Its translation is CASSLGAGPGYTF.

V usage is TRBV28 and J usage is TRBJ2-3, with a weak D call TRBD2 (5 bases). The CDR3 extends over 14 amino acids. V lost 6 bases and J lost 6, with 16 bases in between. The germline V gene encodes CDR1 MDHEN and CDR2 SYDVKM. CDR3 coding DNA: TGTGCCAGCAGCGTCCGGACGACGGGGGATACGCAGTATTTT. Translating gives CASSVRTTGDTQYF.

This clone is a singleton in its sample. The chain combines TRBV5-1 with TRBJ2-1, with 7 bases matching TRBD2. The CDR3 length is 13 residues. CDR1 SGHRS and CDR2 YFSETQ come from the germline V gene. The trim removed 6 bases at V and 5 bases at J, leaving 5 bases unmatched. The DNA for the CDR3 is TGCGCCAGCACCCGGGGAGGGGACAATGAGCAGTTCTTC. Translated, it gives CASTRGGDNEQFF. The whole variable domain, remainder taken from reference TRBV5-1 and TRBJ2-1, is KAGVTQTPRYLIKTRGQQVTLSCSPISGHRSVSWYQQTPGQGLQFLFEYFSETQRNKGNFPGRFSGRQFSNSRSEMNVSTLELGDSALYLCASTRGGDNEQFFGPGTRLTVL.

In nucleotides, the CDR3 is TGCGCCAGCAGCCGCACCCTATCGGGGCTGCTTAGCGGGAAGGGGGAGACCCAGTACTTC. Residues: CASSRTLSGLLSGKGETQYF. The gene calls are TRBV4-3 and TRBJ2-5, with 8 bases matching TRBD2. CDR3 size: 20 residues. Germline CDR1 reads LGHNA; CDR2 reads YSLEER. The J segment lost 5 bases and the V segment lost 4 bases, leaving 24 bases of the junction unmatched.

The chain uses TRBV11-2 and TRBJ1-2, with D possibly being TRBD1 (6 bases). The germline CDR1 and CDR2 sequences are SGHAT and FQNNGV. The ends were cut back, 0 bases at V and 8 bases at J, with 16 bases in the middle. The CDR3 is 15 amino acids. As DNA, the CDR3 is TGTGCCAGCAGCTTAGATCAGGGGTTTGTTGGCGGCTACACCTTC. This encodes CASSLDQGFVGGYTF.

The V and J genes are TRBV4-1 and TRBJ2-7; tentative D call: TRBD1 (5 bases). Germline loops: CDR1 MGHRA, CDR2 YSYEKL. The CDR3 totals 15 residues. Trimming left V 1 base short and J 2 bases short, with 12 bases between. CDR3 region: CASSQATDTPYEQYF. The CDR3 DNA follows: TGCGCCAGCAGCCAAGCGACAGACACCCCCTACGAGCAGTACTTC.

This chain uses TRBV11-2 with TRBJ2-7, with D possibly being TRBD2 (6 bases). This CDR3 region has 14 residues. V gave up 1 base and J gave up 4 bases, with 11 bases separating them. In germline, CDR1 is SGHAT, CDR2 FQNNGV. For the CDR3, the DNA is TGTGCCAGCAGCTTAGCTGGGGAGGCATACGAGCAGTACTTC. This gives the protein CASSLAGEAYEQYF.

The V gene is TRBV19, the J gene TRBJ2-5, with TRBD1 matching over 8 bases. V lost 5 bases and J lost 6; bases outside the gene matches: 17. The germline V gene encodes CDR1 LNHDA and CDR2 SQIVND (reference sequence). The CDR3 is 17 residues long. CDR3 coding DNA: TGTGCCAGTAGTTCCTGGGGCGAGGGCCAGGGGGCGAAGACCCAGTACTTC. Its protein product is CASSSWGEGQGAKTQYF.

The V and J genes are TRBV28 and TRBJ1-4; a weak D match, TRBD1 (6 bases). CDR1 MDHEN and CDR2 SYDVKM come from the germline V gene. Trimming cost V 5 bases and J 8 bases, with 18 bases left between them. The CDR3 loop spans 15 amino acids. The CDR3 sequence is CASSESGVEREKLFF. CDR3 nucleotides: TGTGCCAGCAGTGAATCAGGGGTAGAGCGAGAAAAACTGTTTTTT.

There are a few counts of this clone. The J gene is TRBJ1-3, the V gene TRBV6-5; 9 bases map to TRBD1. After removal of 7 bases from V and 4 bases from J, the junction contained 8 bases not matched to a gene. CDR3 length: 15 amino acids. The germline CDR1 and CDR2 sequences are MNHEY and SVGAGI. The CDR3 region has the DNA TGTGCCAGCACCTTGGGCGGGACAGGGGGAAACACCATATATTTT. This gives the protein CASTLGGTGGNTIYF.